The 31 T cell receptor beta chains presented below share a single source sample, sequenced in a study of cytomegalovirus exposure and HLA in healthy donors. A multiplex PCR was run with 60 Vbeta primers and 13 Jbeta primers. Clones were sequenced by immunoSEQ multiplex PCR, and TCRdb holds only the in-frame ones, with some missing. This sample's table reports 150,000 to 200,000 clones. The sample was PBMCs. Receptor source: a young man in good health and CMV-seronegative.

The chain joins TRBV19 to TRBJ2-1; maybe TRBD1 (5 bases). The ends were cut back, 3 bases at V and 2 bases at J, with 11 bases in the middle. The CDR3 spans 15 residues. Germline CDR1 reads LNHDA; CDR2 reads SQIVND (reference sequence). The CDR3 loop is CASSIPRATYNEQFF. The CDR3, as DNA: TGTGCCAGTAGTATCCCCAGGGCCACCTACAATGAGCAGTTCTTC.

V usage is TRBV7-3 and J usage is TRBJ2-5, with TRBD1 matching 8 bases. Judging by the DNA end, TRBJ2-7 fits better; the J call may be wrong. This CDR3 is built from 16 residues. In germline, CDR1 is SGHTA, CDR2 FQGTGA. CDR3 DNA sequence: TGTGCCAGCAGCTTAACGGGACAGGCGAGCTCCTACGAGCAGTACTTC. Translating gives CASSLTGQASSYEQYF.

The CDR3 bases are TGTGCCAGCAGTTTTTTAGGGGGGGAGGTCAATGAGCAGTTCTTC. Protein product: CASSFLGGEVNEQFF. The chain is built from TRBV27 and TRBJ2-1, with a weak D call TRBD2 (7 bases). Germline V CDR1 and CDR2: MNHEY, SMNVEV (reference sequence). V dropped 3 bases and J dropped 6 bases, with 15 bases sitting between them. This CDR3 has 15 residues.

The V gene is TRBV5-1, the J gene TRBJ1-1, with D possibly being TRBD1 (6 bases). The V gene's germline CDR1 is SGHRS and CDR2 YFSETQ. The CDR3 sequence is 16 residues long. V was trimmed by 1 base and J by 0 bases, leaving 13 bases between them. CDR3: CASSLRLQGLNTEAFF. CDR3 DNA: TGCGCCAGCAGCTTGCGTTTGCAGGGGTTGAACACTGAAGCTTTCTTT.

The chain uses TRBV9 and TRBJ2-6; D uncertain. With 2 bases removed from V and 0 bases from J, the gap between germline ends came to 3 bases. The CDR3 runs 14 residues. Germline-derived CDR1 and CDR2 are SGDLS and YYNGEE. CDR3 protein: CASSVSSGANVLTF. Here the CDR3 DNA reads TGTGCCAGCAGCGTTAGCTCTGGGGCCAACGTCCTGACTTTC.

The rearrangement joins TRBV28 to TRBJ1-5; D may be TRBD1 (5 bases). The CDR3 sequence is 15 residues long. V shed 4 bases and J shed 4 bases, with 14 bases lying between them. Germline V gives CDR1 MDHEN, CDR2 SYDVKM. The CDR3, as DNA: TGTGCCAGCAGTTCACTCGACAGTGAGAATCAGCCCCAGCATTTT. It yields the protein CASSSLDSENQPQHF.

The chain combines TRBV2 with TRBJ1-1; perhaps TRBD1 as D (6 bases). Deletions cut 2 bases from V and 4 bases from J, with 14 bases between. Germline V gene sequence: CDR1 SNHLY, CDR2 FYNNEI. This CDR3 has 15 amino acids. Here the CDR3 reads CASSEITGIATEAFF. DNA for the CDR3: TGTGCCAGCAGTGAAATAACAGGGATTGCCACTGAAGCTTTCTTT.

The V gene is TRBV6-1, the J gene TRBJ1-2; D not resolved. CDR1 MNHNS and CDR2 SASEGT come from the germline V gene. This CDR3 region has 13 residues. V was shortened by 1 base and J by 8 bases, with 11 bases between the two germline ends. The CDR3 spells CASSEVRISGYTF. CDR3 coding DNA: TGTGCCAGCAGTGAAGTGAGGATTAGCGGCTACACCTTC.

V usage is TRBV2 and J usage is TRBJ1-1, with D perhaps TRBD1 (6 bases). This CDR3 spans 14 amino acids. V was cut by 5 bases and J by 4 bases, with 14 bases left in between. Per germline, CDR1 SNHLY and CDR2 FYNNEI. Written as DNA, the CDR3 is TGTGCCAGCAGTAACACAGGGTTCGGCACTGAAGCTTTCTTT. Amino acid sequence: CASSNTGFGTEAFF. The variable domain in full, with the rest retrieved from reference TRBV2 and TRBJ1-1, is EPEVTQTPSHQVTQMGQEVILRCVPISNHLYFYWYRQILGQKVEFLVSFYNNEISEKSEIFDDQFSVERPDGSNFTLKIRSTKLEDSAMYFCASSNTGFGTEAFFGQGTRLTVV.

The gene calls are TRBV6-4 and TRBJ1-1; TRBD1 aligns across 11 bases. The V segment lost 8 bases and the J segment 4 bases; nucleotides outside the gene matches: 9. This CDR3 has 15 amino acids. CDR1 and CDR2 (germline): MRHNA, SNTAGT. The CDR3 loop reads CASSGQGAKATEAFF. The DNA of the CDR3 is TGTGCCAGCTCTGGACAGGGGGCTAAGGCCACTGAAGCTTTCTTT.

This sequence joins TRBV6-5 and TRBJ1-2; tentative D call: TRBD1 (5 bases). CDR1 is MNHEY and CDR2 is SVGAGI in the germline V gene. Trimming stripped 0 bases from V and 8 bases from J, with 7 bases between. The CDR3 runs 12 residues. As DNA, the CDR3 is TGTGCCAGCAGTTACTCAGGGGAAGGCTACACCTTC. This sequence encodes CASSYSGEGYTF.

The CDR3 protein is CASSELAENTGELFF. As DNA, the CDR3 is TGTGCCAGCAGTGAACTAGCGGAGAACACCGGGGAGCTGTTTTTT. V gene TRBV2 combines with J gene TRBJ2-2; 7 nucleotides line up with TRBD2. The trim removed 2 bases at V and 1 base at J, leaving 1 base unmatched. The CDR3 is 15 residues long. CDR1 and CDR2 from the germline V gene are SNHLY and FYNNEI.

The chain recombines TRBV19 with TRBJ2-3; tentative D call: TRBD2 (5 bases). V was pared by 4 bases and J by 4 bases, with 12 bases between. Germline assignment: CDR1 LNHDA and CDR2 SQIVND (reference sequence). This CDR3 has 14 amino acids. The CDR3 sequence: CASSRSGNSDTQYF. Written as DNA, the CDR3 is TGTGCCAGTAGTAGGTCGGGGAACTCAGATACGCAGTATTTT.

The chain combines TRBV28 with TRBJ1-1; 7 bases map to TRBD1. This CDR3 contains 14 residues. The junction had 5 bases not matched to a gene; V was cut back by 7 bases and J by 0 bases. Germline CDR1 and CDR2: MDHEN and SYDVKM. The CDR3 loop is CASISGQLNTEAFF. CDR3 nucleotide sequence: TGTGCCAGCATTTCGGGACAGCTGAACACTGAAGCTTTCTTT.

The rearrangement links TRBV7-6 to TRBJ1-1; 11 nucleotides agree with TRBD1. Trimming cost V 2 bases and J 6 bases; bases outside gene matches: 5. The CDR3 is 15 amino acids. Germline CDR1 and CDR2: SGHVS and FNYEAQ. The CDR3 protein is CASSLMGQGVPEAFF. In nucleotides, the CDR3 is TGTGCCAGCAGCTTAATGGGACAGGGGGTTCCTGAAGCTTTCTTT.

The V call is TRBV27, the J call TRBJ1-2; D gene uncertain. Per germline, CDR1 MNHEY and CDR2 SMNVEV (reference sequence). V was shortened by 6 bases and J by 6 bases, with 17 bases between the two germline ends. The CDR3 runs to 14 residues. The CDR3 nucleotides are TGTGCCAGCAGCCCGGGAAATTCAAGAGATGGCTACACCTTC. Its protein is CASSPGNSRDGYTF.

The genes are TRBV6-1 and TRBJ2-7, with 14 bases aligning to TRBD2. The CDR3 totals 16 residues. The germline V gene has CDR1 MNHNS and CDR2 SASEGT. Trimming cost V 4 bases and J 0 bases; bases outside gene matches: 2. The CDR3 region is CASSGTSGRSSYEQYF. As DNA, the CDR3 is TGTGCCAGCAGTGGGACTAGCGGGAGGAGCTCCTACGAGCAGTACTTC.

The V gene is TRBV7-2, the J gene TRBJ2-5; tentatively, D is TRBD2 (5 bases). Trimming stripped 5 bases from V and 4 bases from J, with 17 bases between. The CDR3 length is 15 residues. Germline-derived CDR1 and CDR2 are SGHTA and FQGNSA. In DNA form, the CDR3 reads TGTGCCAGCAGCCCCCGCCCGCTAGCACCAGAGACCCAGTACTTC. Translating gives CASSPRPLAPETQYF.

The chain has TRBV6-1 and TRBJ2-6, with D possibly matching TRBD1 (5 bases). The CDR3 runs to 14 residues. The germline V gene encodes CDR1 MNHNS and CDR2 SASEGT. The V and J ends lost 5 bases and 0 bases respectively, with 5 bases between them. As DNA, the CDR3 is TGTGCCAGCAGTCAGGGCTCTGGGGCCAACGTCCTGACTTTC. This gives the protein CASSQGSGANVLTF.

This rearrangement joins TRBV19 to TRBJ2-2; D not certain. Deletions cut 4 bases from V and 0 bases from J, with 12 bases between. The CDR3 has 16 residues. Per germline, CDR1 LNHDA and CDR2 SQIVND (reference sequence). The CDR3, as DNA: TGTGCCAGTAGTAATCTAGGAACCCCGAACACCGGGGAGCTGTTTTTT. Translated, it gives CASSNLGTPNTGELFF.

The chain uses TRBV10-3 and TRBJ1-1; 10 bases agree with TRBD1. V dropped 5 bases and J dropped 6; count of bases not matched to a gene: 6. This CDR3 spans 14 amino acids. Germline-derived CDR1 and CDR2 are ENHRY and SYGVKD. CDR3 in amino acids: CAISPGQGVAEAFF. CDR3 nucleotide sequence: TGTGCCATCAGTCCCGGACAGGGGGTAGCTGAAGCTTTCTTT.

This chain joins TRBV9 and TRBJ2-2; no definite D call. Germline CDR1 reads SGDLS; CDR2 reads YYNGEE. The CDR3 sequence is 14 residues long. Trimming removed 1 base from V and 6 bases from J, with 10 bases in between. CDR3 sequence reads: CASSVFRVAGELFF. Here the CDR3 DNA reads TGTGCCAGCAGCGTATTTCGGGTTGCCGGGGAGCTGTTTTTT.

DNA for the CDR3: TGTGCCAGCAGTTTACAGGGGGCGAGAGAAAAACTGTTTTTT. This translates into CASSLQGAREKLFF. The chain links TRBV28 to TRBJ1-4; TRBD1 aligns across 8 bases. J was trimmed by 8 bases and V by 2 bases; bases with no gene match: 4. The CDR3 covers 14 residues. Germline V gene sequence: CDR1 MDHEN, CDR2 SYDVKM.

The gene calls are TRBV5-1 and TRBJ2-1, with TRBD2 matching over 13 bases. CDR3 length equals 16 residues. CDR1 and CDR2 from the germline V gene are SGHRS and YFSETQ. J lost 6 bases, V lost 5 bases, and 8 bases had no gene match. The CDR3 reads CASRRAGLAGSNEQFF. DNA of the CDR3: TGCGCCAGCAGGCGAGCGGGACTAGCGGGATCCAATGAGCAGTTCTTC.

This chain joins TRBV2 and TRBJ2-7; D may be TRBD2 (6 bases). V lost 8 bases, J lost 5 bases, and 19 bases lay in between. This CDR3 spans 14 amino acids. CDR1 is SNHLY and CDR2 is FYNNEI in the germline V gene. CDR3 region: CASSKGTDPHEQYF. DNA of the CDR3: TGTGCCAGCTCAAAGGGGACTGACCCCCACGAGCAGTACTTC.

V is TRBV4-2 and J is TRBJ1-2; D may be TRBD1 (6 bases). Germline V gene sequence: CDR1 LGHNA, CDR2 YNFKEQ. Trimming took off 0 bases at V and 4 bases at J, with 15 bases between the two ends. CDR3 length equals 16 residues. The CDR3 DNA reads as TGTGCCAGCAGCCAAGACTTTGACAGGTCCTTCTATGGCTACACCTTC. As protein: CASSQDFDRSFYGYTF.

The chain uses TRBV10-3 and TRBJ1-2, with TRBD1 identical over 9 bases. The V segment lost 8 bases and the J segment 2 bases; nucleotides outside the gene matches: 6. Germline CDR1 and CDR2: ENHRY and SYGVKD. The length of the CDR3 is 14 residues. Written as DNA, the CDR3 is TGTGCCATCTTATCCGGGACAGGGAACTATGGCTACACCTTC. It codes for CAILSGTGNYGYTF.

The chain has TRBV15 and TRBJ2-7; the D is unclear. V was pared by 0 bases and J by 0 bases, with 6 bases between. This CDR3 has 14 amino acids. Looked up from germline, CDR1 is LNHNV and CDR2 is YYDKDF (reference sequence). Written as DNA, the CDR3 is TGTGCCACCAGCAGAGAGAGTCTCTCCTACGAGCAGTACTTC. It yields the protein CATSRESLSYEQYF.

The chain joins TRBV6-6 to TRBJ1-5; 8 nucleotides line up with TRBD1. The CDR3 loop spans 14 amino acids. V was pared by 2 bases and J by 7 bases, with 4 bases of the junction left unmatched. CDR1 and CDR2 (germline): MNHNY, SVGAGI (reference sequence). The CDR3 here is CASSYPGTGQPQHF. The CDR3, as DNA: TGTGCCAGCAGTTACCCCGGGACAGGCCAGCCCCAGCATTTT.

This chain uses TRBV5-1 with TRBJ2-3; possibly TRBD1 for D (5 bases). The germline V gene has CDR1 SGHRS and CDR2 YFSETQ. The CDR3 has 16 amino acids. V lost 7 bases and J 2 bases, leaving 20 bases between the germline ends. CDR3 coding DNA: TGCGCCAGCCGAATTCCACCGGCAGGGCCCACAGATACGCAGTATTTT. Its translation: CASRIPPAGPTDTQYF. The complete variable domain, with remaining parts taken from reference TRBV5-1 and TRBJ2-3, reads KAGVTQTPRYLIKTRGQQVTLSCSPISGHRSVSWYQQTPGQGLQFLFEYFSETQRNKGNFPGRFSGRQFSNSRSEMNVSTLELGDSALYLCASRIPPAGPTDTQYFGPGTRLTVL.

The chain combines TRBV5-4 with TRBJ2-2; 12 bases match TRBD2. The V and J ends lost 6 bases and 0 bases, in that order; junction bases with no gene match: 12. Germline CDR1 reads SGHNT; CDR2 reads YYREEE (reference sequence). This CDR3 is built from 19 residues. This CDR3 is CASTSETSGRGANTGELFF. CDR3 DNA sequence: TGTGCCAGCACCTCCGAGACTAGCGGGAGAGGGGCGAACACCGGGGAGCTGTTTTTT.